The T cell receptor beta chain under discussion was sequenced for a study of T cells in Graves' hyperthyroidism and ophthalmopathy. General study findings and limits: Ophthalmopathy and stable hyperthyroidism were separated by a 13 V-J model. The model foresaw ophthalmopathy a median roughly 6 months prior to onset.

Regions amplified from RNA transcripts were the TCR beta CDR3 regions. First-round RT-PCR of the TCR CDR3 relied on the HTBI primer set. TCRdb ran MiXCR on the multiplex PCR reads and lists one entry per CDR3 protein. The repertoire holds fewer than 700,000 distinct CDR3 sequences, around 15% seen once, with approximately 3.9% in the top ten. CDR1 is MDHEN, CDR2 SYDVKM, per germline. Trimming cost V 5 bases and J 3 bases, with 16 bases left between them. This CDR3 region has 15 residues. It was considered stable Graves' hyperthyroidism when ophthalmopathy did not progress within 18 months. Clinical symptoms, serum thyroxine and TRAb, thyroid ultrasound and orbital computed tomography were used for the diagnoses. This clonotype was observed a handful of times. What it recognizes is unknown.

V usage is TRBV28 and J usage is TRBJ2-5; D tentatively reads TRBD1 or TRBD2 (5 bases each). The sequenced material came from blood. This TCR came from a woman aged 25-40 years with Graves' hyperthyroidism. DNA of the CDR3: TGTGCCAGCAGTCCCGGGACCCAAGAGAAAGAGACCCAGTACTTC. This translates into CASSPGTQEKETQYF.